These 31 T cell receptor beta chains share one sample of origin, sequenced in a study of PD-L1 blockade in urothelial cancer. The time point: peripheral blood 6 weeks after treatment start. The data were produced by immunoSEQ multiplex PCR, yet TCRdb's version contains in-frame clones alone and is incomplete. The sample has 35,000 to 40,000 clones, approximately 86% seen once. The specimen was PBMCs, collected around atezolizumab (anti-PD-L1) treatment. Source of these receptors: a man aged 60 to 69 with urothelial cancer.

CDR3 DNA sequence: TGTGCCAGCAGGAGTTCAATCTCGCGGGAGGGTGAGACCCAGTACTTC. Protein: CASRSSISREGETQYF. This chain uses TRBV5-4 with TRBJ2-5, with TRBD2 matching 9 bases. J gave up 5 bases and V 5 bases, and 13 bases lay outside the gene matches. The CDR3 runs to 16 residues. The germline V gene has CDR1 SGHNT and CDR2 YYREEE (reference sequence).

J is TRBJ2-1 and V is TRBV4-3, with D perhaps matching TRBD1 (8 bases). V was cut by 4 bases and J by 4 bases, with 17 bases left in between. The CDR3 runs to 16 residues. The V gene's germline CDR1 is LGHNA and CDR2 YSLEER. The CDR3 DNA reads as TGCGCCAGCAGCCGAGCGGGGACAGGACCTTACAATGAGCAGTTCTTC. This sequence encodes CASSRAGTGPYNEQFF.

This clone was observed a single time. The chain carries TRBV18 and TRBJ2-5; unclear D gene. This CDR3 region has 13 residues. Germline V gene sequence: CDR1 KGHSH, CDR2 LQKENI. Trimming removed 3 bases at V and 2 bases at J, with 7 bases between. CDR3 sequence (DNA): TGTGCCAGCTCACCTCAGCGACAAGAGACCCAGTACTTC. Its protein is CASSPQRQETQYF.

The count of this clone is one. This chain uses TRBV6-1 with TRBJ1-2, with 7 bases identical to TRBD1. CDR3 length equals 15 residues. The germline CDR1 and CDR2 sequences are MNHNS and SASEGT. Trimming cost V 2 bases and J 5 bases; bases outside gene matches: 8. This CDR3 reads CASSESLAGGYGYTF. CDR3 DNA sequence: TGTGCCAGCAGTGAATCCCTGGCAGGGGGGTATGGCTACACCTTC.

The chain employs TRBV4-1 and TRBJ2-7; 10 bases align to TRBD1. Germline trimming cut 3 bases from V and 4 bases from J; bases unmatched to any gene: 6. Germline loops: CDR1 MGHRA, CDR2 YSYEKL. This CDR3 comprises 15 residues. The CDR3 loop is CASSHPGQGSYEQYF. CDR3 nucleotide sequence: TGCGCCAGCAGCCACCCGGGACAGGGGTCATACGAGCAGTACTTC.

This chain links TRBV5-4 with TRBJ2-5; 13 positions match TRBD2. CDR3 size: 16 residues. Germline V CDR1 and CDR2: SGHNT, YYREEE (reference sequence). The V and J ends lost 4 bases and 2 bases, in that order; junction bases with no gene match: 5. CDR3 nucleotides: TGTGCCAGCAGCCGGACTAGCGGGAGCGCGCAAGAGACCCAGTACTTC. Amino acid sequence: CASSRTSGSAQETQYF.

This clone has a handful of counts. The chain combines TRBV2 with TRBJ2-5, with 7 bases identical to TRBD1. V dropped 5 bases and J dropped 1; count of bases not matched to a gene: 4. CDR3 length: 14 residues. Per the germline V gene, CDR1 is SNHLY and CDR2 is FYNNEI. CDR3 amino acids: CASSKGTVQETQYF. DNA of the CDR3: TGTGCCAGCAGTAAAGGGACAGTCCAAGAGACCCAGTACTTC.

This chain connects TRBV5-4 to TRBJ1-4, with D tentatively TRBD1 (6 bases). The CDR3 length is 14 residues. The ends were cut back, 3 bases at V and 8 bases at J, with 14 bases in the middle. Germline lookup yields CDR1 SGHNT and CDR2 YYREEE (reference sequence). The CDR3 nucleotides read TGTGCCAGCAGCTCACAGGGAAACGGGGAAAAACTGTTTTTT. Translated: CASSSQGNGEKLFF. The whole variable domain, remainder taken from reference TRBV5-4 and TRBJ1-4, is ETGVTQSPTHLIKTRGQQVTLRCSSQSGHNTVSWYQQALGQGPQFIFQYYREEENGRGNFPPRFSGLQFPNYSSELNVNALELDDSALYLCASSSQGNGEKLFFGSGTQLSVL.

The J gene is TRBJ2-2, the V gene TRBV9, with 10 bases matching TRBD2. In germline, CDR1 is SGDLS, CDR2 YYNGEE. The CDR3 has 17 amino acids. With V trimmed by 0 bases and J by 5 bases, 7 bases remained unmatched. The CDR3: CASSVERSGRETGELFF. In DNA form, the CDR3 reads TGTGCCAGCAGCGTAGAGAGAAGCGGGAGGGAGACCGGGGAGCTGTTTTTT.

The rearrangement links TRBV30 to TRBJ1-5; D not resolved. With 0 bases removed from V and 6 bases from J, the gap between germline ends came to 9 bases. Germline assignment: CDR1 GTSNPN and CDR2 SVGIG (reference sequence). There are 13 residues in the CDR3. The CDR3, as DNA: TGTGCCTGGAGTGTTCCCGGGAGTCAGCCCCAGCATTTT. It codes for CAWSVPGSQPQHF. The full variable domain, in which reference TRBV30 and TRBJ1-5 provide the parts outside the CDR3, is SQTIHQWPATLVQPVGSPLSLECTVEGTSNPNLYWYRQAAGRGLQLLFYSVGIGQISSEVPQNLSASRPQDRQFILSSKKLLLSDSGFYLCAWSVPGSQPQHFGDGTRLSIL.

The rearrangement uses TRBV10-3 and TRBJ1-4, with 7 positions matching TRBD1. The CDR3 is 12 amino acids. V lost 4 bases, J lost 12 bases, and 5 bases stayed unmatched. The germline V gene has CDR1 ENHRY and CDR2 SYGVKD. Here the CDR3 DNA reads TGTGCCATCAGTGGGGCAGGGGGTGAACTGTTTTTT. Its protein product is CAISGAGGELFF.

This clone was detected only once. The chain is built from TRBV7-2 and TRBJ2-7, with D uncertain. The CDR3 has 12 amino acids. CDR1 and CDR2 from the germline V gene are SGHTA and FQGNSA. V was cut by 7 bases and J by 6 bases, with 13 bases left in between. CDR3 amino acids: CASTQRIGEQYF. In nucleotides, the CDR3 is TGTGCCAGCACCCAGAGGATAGGCGAGCAGTACTTC.

V and J are TRBV5-1 and TRBJ2-3; TRBD2 agrees at 11 bases. CDR1 is SGHRS and CDR2 is YFSETQ in the germline V gene. The CDR3 has 15 amino acids. Losses at the gene ends were 4 bases for V and 1 base for J; bases not matched to a gene: 2. The CDR3 loop reads CASSAGLAGTDTQYF. CDR3 DNA sequence: TGCGCCAGCAGCGCGGGACTAGCGGGCACAGATACGCAGTATTTT.

V usage is TRBV9 and J usage is TRBJ1-2; 8 bases align to TRBD1. The CDR3 loop spans 14 amino acids. Germline V CDR1 and CDR2: SGDLS, YYNGEE. V dropped 3 bases and J dropped 4; count of bases not matched to a gene: 5. CDR3 coding DNA: TGTGCCAGCAGCGCCCAGGGGGCACTCTATGGCTACACCTTC. Its translation: CASSAQGALYGYTF.

The J gene is TRBJ2-5, the V gene TRBV12-5; a possible D gene is TRBD1 (5 bases). V lost 2 bases to trimming and J lost 0 bases, with 10 bases between them. The CDR3 loop spans 15 amino acids. Germline lookup yields CDR1 LGHNT and CDR2 FRNRAP. CDR3 DNA sequence: TGTGCTAGTGGTTTGCCCGCAGGGTACCAAGAGACCCAGTACTTC. Amino acids: CASGLPAGYQETQYF.

The rearrangement links TRBV27 to TRBJ1-4, with TRBD1 matching over 9 bases. Germline V lookup: CDR1 MNHEY, CDR2 SMNVEV (reference sequence). The V gene end was trimmed by 4 bases and the J gene end by 8 bases; junction bases not matched to a gene: 11. This CDR3 region has 16 residues. The CDR3 nucleotides are TGTGCCAGCAGTTGGACCCCACAGGGGGCAGGGGAAAAACTGTTTTTT. It yields the protein CASSWTPQGAGEKLFF. The full variable domain, completed using reference TRBV27 and TRBJ1-4, is EAQVTQNPRYLITVTGKKLTVTCSQNMNHEYMSWYRQDPGLGLRQIYYSMNVEVTDKGDVPEGYKVSRKEKRNFPLILESPSPNQTSLYFCASSWTPQGAGEKLFFGSGTQLSVL.

This chain links TRBV27 with TRBJ1-5; TRBD1 might be the D (6 bases). Germline assignment: CDR1 MNHEY and CDR2 SMNVEV (reference sequence). The V gene lost 6 bases and the J gene lost 3 bases, with 12 bases spanning the gap. The CDR3 contains 14 residues. CDR3 bases: TGTGCCAGCAGAGGACAGAAGCCCAATCAGCCCCAGCATTTT. Translated: CASRGQKPNQPQHF.

The sample holds a few counts of this clone. The J gene is TRBJ2-2, the V gene TRBV11-3; possible D gene TRBD1, 5 bases. CDR1 and CDR2 from the germline V gene are SGHNT and YENEEA. The CDR3 is 14 residues long. V was trimmed by 2 bases and J by 3 bases, leaving 7 bases between them. CDR3 region: CASSLIGDTGELFF. DNA for the CDR3: TGTGCCAGCAGCTTAATAGGGGACACCGGGGAGCTGTTTTTT.

This clone was observed a single time. The V gene is TRBV11-2, the J gene TRBJ1-1, with D perhaps TRBD1 (5 bases). Trimming removed 3 bases from V and 4 bases from J, with 12 bases in between. The CDR3 loop spans 14 amino acids. The germline gives CDR1 SGHAT, CDR2 FQNNGV. CDR3 protein: CASSFRDPRTEAFF. The CDR3 nucleotides are TGTGCCAGCAGCTTCAGGGATCCGCGCACTGAAGCTTTCTTT.

The chain uses TRBV19 and TRBJ2-7, with D possibly matching TRBD1 (5 bases). Trimming left V 10 bases short and J 4 bases short, with 20 bases between. CDR1 is LNHDA and CDR2 is SQIVND in the germline V gene (reference sequence). This CDR3 region has 14 residues. CDR3: CATSLGPPPYEQYF. In DNA form, the CDR3 reads TGTGCCACTTCCCTGGGGCCTCCTCCATACGAGCAGTACTTC.

The chain has TRBV12-5 and TRBJ1-3; D is perhaps TRBD1 (6 bases). V lost 6 bases and J 0 bases, leaving 12 bases between the germline ends. The CDR3 consists of 15 residues. Germline V CDR1 and CDR2: LGHNT, FRNRAP. The CDR3: CASGKGGISGNTIYF. The CDR3 DNA is TGTGCTAGTGGCAAGGGGGGGATCTCTGGAAACACCATATATTTT.

The J gene is TRBJ1-2, the V gene TRBV5-1; possibly TRBD1 for D (6 bases). The CDR3 extends over 15 amino acids. Germline assignment: CDR1 SGHRS and CDR2 YFSETQ. The V end was cut by 0 bases, the J end by 4 bases, with 13 bases between. The CDR3 sequence is CASSLDGTWAYGYTF. The CDR3 nucleotides are TGCGCCAGCAGCTTGGATGGGACATGGGCCTATGGCTACACCTTC.

The chain carries TRBV5-1 and TRBJ1-3, with TRBD1 matching 7 bases. This CDR3 comprises 15 residues. With 4 bases clipped from V and 8 bases from J, the junction kept 12 bases outside the gene matches. Germline CDR1 and CDR2: SGHRS and YFSETQ. The CDR3: CASSVNGQVMDTIYF. The CDR3 DNA is TGCGCCAGCAGCGTAAATGGACAGGTTATGGACACCATATATTTT. The variable domain in full, completed from reference TRBV5-1 and TRBJ1-3, reads KAGVTQTPRYLIKTRGQQVTLSCSPISGHRSVSWYQQTPGQGLQFLFEYFSETQRNKGNFPGRFSGRQFSNSRSEMNVSTLELGDSALYLCASSVNGQVMDTIYFGEGSWLTVV.

This chain uses TRBV9 with TRBJ2-7; 7 bases are a match to TRBD2. Germline-derived CDR1 and CDR2 are SGDLS and YYNGEE. V lost 2 bases to trimming and J lost 0 bases; unmatched junction nucleotides: 8. The CDR3 covers 16 residues. This CDR3 is CASSVGLPGGSYEQYF. The CDR3 DNA sequence: TGTGCCAGCAGCGTGGGCCTACCGGGGGGCTCCTACGAGCAGTACTTC.

This sequence joins TRBV5-1 and TRBJ1-1; 8 bases are a match to TRBD1. After removal of 2 bases from V and 6 bases from J, the junction contained 9 bases not matched to a gene. The CDR3 covers 15 residues. CDR1 and CDR2 (germline): SGHRS, YFSETQ. CDR3 in amino acids: CASSLGPGGLAEAFF. CDR3 sequence (DNA): TGCGCCAGCAGCTTAGGTCCAGGGGGCTTGGCTGAAGCTTTCTTT.

The gene calls are TRBV5-4 and TRBJ1-1; 7 nucleotides agree with TRBD1. This CDR3 has 14 residues. Germline CDR1 SGHNT, CDR2 YYREEE (reference sequence). V was clipped by 5 bases and J by 1 base; unmatched bases: 5. The CDR3: CASSTGTENTEAFF. As DNA, the CDR3 is TGTGCCAGCAGTACCGGGACAGAGAACACTGAAGCTTTCTTT.

The rearrangement links TRBV25-1 to TRBJ1-2; 7 positions agree with TRBD1. V trimming: 3 bases; J trimming: 4 bases; junction bases outside the gene matches: 8. This CDR3 region has 15 residues. CDR1 and CDR2 (germline): MGHDK, SYGVNS. Here the CDR3 reads CASSDPTGPIYGYTF. CDR3 bases: TGTGCCAGCAGTGACCCGACAGGGCCTATCTATGGCTACACCTTC.

The chain links TRBV25-1 to TRBJ2-3, with 9 bases aligning to TRBD2. The CDR3 has 15 residues. Germline V gene lookup returns CDR1 MGHDK and CDR2 SYGVNS. J was trimmed by 3 bases and V by 8 bases; bases with no gene match: 9. CDR3 amino acids: CASLPWSGGTDTQYF. The CDR3 DNA reads TGTGCCAGCCTCCCTTGGAGCGGGGGGACAGATACGCAGTATTTT.

This chain joins TRBV9 and TRBJ2-5; 8 bases are shared with TRBD2. Germline CDR1 and CDR2: SGDLS and YYNGEE. Germline trimming cut 0 bases from V and 5 bases from J; bases unmatched to any gene: 3. The CDR3 contains 14 residues. CDR3 region: CASSVGPSGETQYF. CDR3 bases: TGTGCCAGCAGCGTAGGTCCTAGCGGGGAGACCCAGTACTTC.

The chain carries TRBV15 and TRBJ2-1; TRBD2 agrees at 7 bases. From germline, CDR1 is LNHNV and CDR2 YYDKDF (reference sequence). Losses at the gene ends were 3 bases for V and 0 bases for J; bases not matched to a gene: 2. The CDR3 is 15 residues long. CDR3 nucleotides: TGTGCCACCAGCAGGCGGGAGAACTCCTACAATGAGCAGTTCTTC. It specifies CATSRRENSYNEQFF.

This clone was found once. The rearrangement uses TRBV7-6 and TRBJ2-7; the D gene is possibly TRBD1 (6 bases). CDR1 is SGHVS and CDR2 is FNYEAQ in the germline V gene. The CDR3 length is 15 residues. Trimming cost V 1 base and J 6 bases, with 16 bases left between them. CDR3 DNA: TGTGCCAGCAGCTTAGAGGGGGTTCTAAGAGGCGAGCAGTACTTC. Amino acids: CASSLEGVLRGEQYF.